This T cell receptor (beta chain) was obtained from a study of identifying expanded T cells in peripheral blood. Clones were sequenced by immunoSEQ multiplex PCR, and TCRdb holds only the in-frame ones, with some missing. The sample contains about 100,000 clones, roughly 87% of which appear only once. Healthy donors had no documented immune events, such as infections, while sampled. Study-wide results and caveats: Over approximately two and four weeks, about 16 and 20 clones changed, versus around 1.2 between replicates. Across healthy donors, higher total template counts meant significantly greater roughly 2-week count variance.

With regard to this clone: Its antigen is unidentified.

This clonotype was obtained from a person between 18 and 69 years old in good health. The source material was blood.

As DNA, the CDR3 is TGTGCCAGCAGTGAAGCGCCTGTCAACACCATATATTTT. Encoded protein: CASSEAPVNTIYF. The rearrangement links TRBV6-1 to TRBJ1-3; D gene unclear. Germline loops: CDR1 MNHNS, CDR2 SASEGT. This CDR3 comprises 13 residues. Trimming left V 0 bases short and J 7 bases short, with 7 bases between.